One sample yielded the 14 T cell receptor beta chains listed below, sequenced in a study of T cell responses to AZD1222 COVID-19 vaccine. Produced via immunoSEQ multiplex PCR; TCRdb's table is partial and in-frame only. The sample has approximately 100,000 clones; over 80% are singletons. Sequencing used peripheral blood, obtained on day 0 of AZD1222 vaccination. These receptors were collected from an adult in good health.

The chain carries TRBV27 and TRBJ1-6; TRBD1 might be the D (5 bases). The V end lost 3 bases, the J end lost 5 bases, and 8 bases lay between the germline ends. The CDR3 loop spans 14 amino acids. The V gene's germline CDR1 is MNHEY and CDR2 SMNVEV (reference sequence). In DNA form, the CDR3 reads TGTGCCAGCAGTTTTACGACAGATAATTCACCCCTCCACTTT. This encodes CASSFTTDNSPLHF.

The chain combines TRBV4-1 with TRBJ2-1; TRBD1 matches at 9 bases. The CDR3 is 15 residues long. The V gene end was trimmed by 0 bases and the J gene end by 5 bases; junction bases not matched to a gene: 2. Germline V gene lookup returns CDR1 MGHRA and CDR2 YSYEKL. The CDR3 region has the DNA TGCGCCAGCAGCCAAGAACGGACAGGGGACAATGAGCAGTTCTTC. Translating gives CASSQERTGDNEQFF.

V gene TRBV5-1 combines with J gene TRBJ1-2, with D maybe TRBD1 (5 bases). This CDR3 is 14 amino acids long. Between the trimmed V and J ends, which lost 4 bases and 2 bases, there was a span of 12 bases. From germline, CDR1 is SGHRS and CDR2 YFSETQ. In nucleotides, the CDR3 is TGCGCCAGCAGCAGCCGGACACAAAACTATGGCTACACCTTC. This sequence encodes CASSSRTQNYGYTF.

The chain carries TRBV2 and TRBJ1-6, with D maybe TRBD1 (6 bases). Germline lookup yields CDR1 SNHLY and CDR2 FYNNEI. V lost 4 bases and J 10 bases, leaving 17 bases between the germline ends. The length of the CDR3 is 15 residues. The CDR3 spells CASSAGTFQDSPLHF. The CDR3 DNA is TGTGCCAGCAGTGCCGGGACATTTCAAGACTCACCCCTCCACTTT. The full variable domain, its missing parts supplied by reference TRBV2 and TRBJ1-6, is EPEVTQTPSHQVTQMGQEVILRCVPISNHLYFYWYRQILGQKVEFLVSFYNNEISEKSEIFDDQFSVERPDGSNFTLKIRSTKLEDSAMYFCASSAGTFQDSPLHFGNGTRLTVT.

This chain uses TRBV20-1 with TRBJ1-1; D is unresolved. There are 11 residues in the CDR3. CDR1 is DFQATT and CDR2 is SNEGSKA in the germline V gene (reference sequence). Trimming left V 6 bases short and J 11 bases short, with 16 bases between. The CDR3 bases are TGCAGTGCCCACGGAGCTGCATGGGCTTTCTTT. It translates to CSAHGAAWAFF.

This clone has a single count. This chain connects TRBV5-8 to TRBJ2-7; 10 nucleotides align to TRBD1. The CDR3 consists of 14 residues. Germline V gene lookup returns CDR1 SGHTS and CDR2 YDEGEE. Unmatched junction bases numbered 4, after V lost 4 bases and J lost 3 bases. The CDR3: CASSRDRGFYEQYF. Written as DNA, the CDR3 is TGTGCCAGCAGCCGGGACAGGGGATTCTACGAGCAGTACTTC. The full variable domain, its missing parts supplied by reference TRBV5-8 and TRBJ2-7, is EAGVTQSPTHLIKTRGQQATLRCSPISGHTSVYWYQQALGLGLQFLLWYDEGEERNRGNFPPRFSGRQFPNYSSELNVNALELEDSALYLCASSRDRGFYEQYFGPGTRLTVT.

This chain uses TRBV2 with TRBJ2-1, with D hard to call. V was trimmed by 8 bases and J by 9 bases, leaving 20 bases between them. Germline CDR1 SNHLY, CDR2 FYNNEI. The CDR3 runs to 14 residues. The CDR3 DNA follows: TGTGCCAGCGTCCACAAGGAAAGCGCACCTGAGCAGTTCTTC. Translating gives CASVHKESAPEQFF.

The V gene is TRBV6-1, the J gene TRBJ2-1, with 9 nucleotides matching TRBD1. Germline CDR1 is MNHNS and CDR2 is SASEGT. The CDR3 has 16 residues. Trimming cost V 2 bases and J 8 bases; bases outside gene matches: 10. As DNA, the CDR3 is TGTGCCAGCAGTGAATTGGGGGACAGGGCGGTCTATGAGCAGTTCTTC. It is translated as CASSELGDRAVYEQFF.

The V gene is TRBV27, the J gene TRBJ1-2; the D gene is possibly TRBD1 (6 bases). The V end was cut by 6 bases, the J end by 2 bases, with 13 bases between. The CDR3 runs to 14 residues. Germline CDR1 MNHEY, CDR2 SMNVEV (reference sequence). CDR3: CASRLTGANYGYTF. In nucleotides, the CDR3 is TGTGCCAGCAGGCTGACAGGTGCCAACTATGGCTACACCTTC.

This chain joins TRBV2 and TRBJ1-5; D remains ambiguous. V lost 1 base, J lost 4 bases, and 5 bases lay in between. Germline V gene lookup returns CDR1 SNHLY and CDR2 FYNNEI. This CDR3 spans 13 amino acids. This chain's CDR3 is CASSEVRNQPQHF. The CDR3 nucleotides read TGTGCCAGCAGTGAAGTCCGGAATCAGCCCCAGCATTTT.

The chain joins TRBV4-3 to TRBJ1-2; TRBD1 is a possible D gene (5 bases). Trimming took 2 bases from V and 1 from J, leaving 17 bases between them. In germline, CDR1 is LGHNA, CDR2 YSLEER. CDR3 size: 17 residues. The CDR3 sequence: CASSQTIGGAHNYGYTF. The CDR3 DNA sequence: TGCGCCAGCAGCCAAACCATTGGAGGGGCGCATAACTATGGCTACACCTTC.

V and J are TRBV29-1 and TRBJ1-5; 8 bases are a match to TRBD1. Trimming at V came to 5 bases and at J to 6 bases, leaving 6 bases not matched to a gene. The germline V gene encodes CDR1 SQVTM and CDR2 ANQGSEA. CDR3 length equals 13 residues. The CDR3 is CSVRTGKGQPQHF. The CDR3 nucleotides read TGCAGCGTTAGGACAGGGAAGGGTCAGCCCCAGCATTTT. Looking up the rest from reference TRBV29-1 and TRBJ1-5 gives the full variable domain: SAVISQKPSRDICQRGTSLTIQCQVDSQVTMMFWYRQQPGQSLTLIATANQGSEATYESGFVIDKFPISRPNLTFSTLTVSNMSPEDSSIYLCSVRTGKGQPQHFGDGTRLSIL.

The chain joins TRBV5-1 to TRBJ2-7, with 8 bases matching TRBD2. J gave up 3 bases and V 2 bases, and 10 bases lay outside the gene matches. The CDR3 length is 16 residues. CDR1 and CDR2 (germline): SGHRS, YFSETQ. CDR3 in amino acids: CASSLAGDGTIYEQYF. CDR3 sequence (DNA): TGCGCCAGCAGCTTAGCGGGAGACGGCACCATCTACGAGCAGTACTTC.

The V gene is TRBV5-1, the J gene TRBJ1-2; 8 bases fit TRBD1. CDR3 length: 14 amino acids. Trimming removed 5 bases from V and 2 bases from J; junction bases left unmatched: 5. Germline V CDR1 and CDR2: SGHRS, YFSETQ. The CDR3 loop is CASRPGQGNYGYTF. The CDR3 bases are TGCGCCAGCAGACCCGGACAGGGAAACTATGGCTACACCTTC.